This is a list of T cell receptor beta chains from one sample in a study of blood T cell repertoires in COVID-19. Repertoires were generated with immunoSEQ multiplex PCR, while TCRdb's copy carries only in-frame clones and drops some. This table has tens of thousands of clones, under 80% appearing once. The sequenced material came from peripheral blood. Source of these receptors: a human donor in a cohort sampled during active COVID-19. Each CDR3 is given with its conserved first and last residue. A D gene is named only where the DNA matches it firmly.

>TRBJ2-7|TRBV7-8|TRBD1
CASSPWTGVYEQYF
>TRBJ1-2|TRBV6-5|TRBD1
CASSTPGTANYGYTF
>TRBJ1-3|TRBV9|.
CASSPQGGGNTIYF
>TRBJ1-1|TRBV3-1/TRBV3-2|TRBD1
CASSRFRGSTEAFF
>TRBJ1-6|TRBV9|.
CASSPTGFEVNSPLHF
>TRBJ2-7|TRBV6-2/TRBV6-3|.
CASSLTMAGLYSYEQYF
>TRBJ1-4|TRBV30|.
CAWEPTQGGEKLFF
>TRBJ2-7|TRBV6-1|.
CASSDPTGNHYEQYF
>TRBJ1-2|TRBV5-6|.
CASSLRGYGYTF
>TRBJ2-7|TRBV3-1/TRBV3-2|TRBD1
CASSQDGTGYEQYF
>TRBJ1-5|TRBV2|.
CASSEFQVNQPQHF
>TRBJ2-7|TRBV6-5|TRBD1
CASRTGARSNYEQYF
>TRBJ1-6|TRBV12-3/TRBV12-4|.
CASSFRQASALHF
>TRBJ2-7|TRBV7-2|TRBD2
CASSSSGSSYEQYF
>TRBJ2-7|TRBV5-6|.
CASSLRQSYEQYF
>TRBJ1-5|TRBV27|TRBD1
CASSSRQGVGQPQHF
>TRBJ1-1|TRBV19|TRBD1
CASNPTGANTEAFF
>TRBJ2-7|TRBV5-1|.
CASSEGLYF
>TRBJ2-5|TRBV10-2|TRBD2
CASSLAGNQETQYF
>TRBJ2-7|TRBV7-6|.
CASSLGGSLYEQYF
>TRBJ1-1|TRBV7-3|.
CASSPQAGPNTEAFF
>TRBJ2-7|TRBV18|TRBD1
CASSFDRTGGGGEQYF
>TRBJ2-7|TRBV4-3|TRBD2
CASSQDFRLAGSEQYF
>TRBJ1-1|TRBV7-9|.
CASSLSLQYTEAFF
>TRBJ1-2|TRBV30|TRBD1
CAWSVRGQGKYGYTF
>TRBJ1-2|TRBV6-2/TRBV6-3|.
CASSKDSYGYTF
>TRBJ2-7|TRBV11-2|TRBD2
CASSLEGLAPSYEQYF
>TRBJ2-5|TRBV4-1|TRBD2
CASSQVGVAGAYQETQYF
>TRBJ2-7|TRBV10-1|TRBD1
CASEGTGCFF
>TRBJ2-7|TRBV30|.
CAWRVRGSVEQYF
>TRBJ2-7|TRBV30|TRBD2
CAWSVGGGSYEQYF
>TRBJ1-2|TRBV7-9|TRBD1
CASSPRTGFERILGGYTF
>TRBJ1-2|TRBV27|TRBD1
CASSIQGARSGYTF
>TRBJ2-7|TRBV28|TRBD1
CASSGRQGAMSGPVF
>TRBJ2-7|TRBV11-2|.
CASSLVSGSYEQYF
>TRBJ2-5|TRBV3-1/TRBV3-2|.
CASTQVGASRETQYF
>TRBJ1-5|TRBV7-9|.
CASSLGGLDQPQHF